A single sample gave rise to the 15 T cell receptor beta chains below, sequenced in a study of cytomegalovirus exposure and HLA in healthy donors. It was with 60 Vbeta and 13 Jbeta primers that the PCR ran. The assay was immunoSEQ multiplex PCR, and TCRdb's table has in-frame clones only and misses some. The table lists some 150,000 clones, 65% to 85% of them singletons. Sample: PBMCs. These receptor sequences come from a woman in her forties or fifties in good health and CMV-seropositive.

This clone was picked up one time. The J gene is TRBJ2-1, the V gene TRBV11-2, with D perhaps matching TRBD1 (6 bases). Per the germline V gene, CDR1 is SGHAT and CDR2 is FQNNGV. This CDR3 region has 14 residues. V lost 4 bases and J 9 bases, leaving 16 bases between the germline ends. The CDR3 coding sequence is TGTGCCAGCAGCTATACAGGGCATTGGTCTGAGCAGTTCTTC. The encoded protein is CASSYTGHWSEQFF.

This clone was detected only a few times. The CDR3: CAWSETGEKLFF. Written as DNA, the CDR3 is TGTGCCTGGAGTGAGACGGGGGAAAAACTGTTTTTT. This rearrangement joins TRBV30 to TRBJ1-4; D is uncertain. The CDR3 totals 12 residues. V dropped 1 base and J dropped 8 bases, with 8 bases sitting between them. The germline CDR1 and CDR2 sequences are GTSNPN and SVGIG (reference sequence).

The chain has TRBV14 and TRBJ1-5, with D possibly being TRBD1 (6 bases). The V gene's germline CDR1 is SGHDN and CDR2 FVKESK. The V gene lost 3 bases and the J gene lost 5 bases, with 17 bases spanning the gap. CDR3 size: 16 residues. The CDR3 protein is CASSQGTPGPDQPQHF. The CDR3 DNA follows: TGTGCCAGCAGCCAGGGGACACCGGGGCCGGATCAGCCCCAGCATTTT.

The sample holds a few counts of this clone. The chain is built from TRBV5-8 and TRBJ2-6; D is possibly TRBD2 (6 bases). Trimming left V 0 bases short and J 0 bases short, with 13 bases between. Germline values: CDR1 SGHTS, CDR2 YDEGEE. This CDR3 spans 18 amino acids. Here the CDR3 DNA reads TGTGCCAGCAGCTTGGGGCTAGCGCCTGCCTCTGGGGCCAACGTCCTGACTTTC. Protein product: CASSLGLAPASGANVLTF.

In DNA form, the CDR3 reads TGTGCCAGCAGTTTGGGGGGGACCCAGTACTTC. It translates to CASSLGGTQYF. The rearrangement uses TRBV27 and TRBJ2-5, with D possibly TRBD2 on 6 matching bases. This CDR3 spans 11 amino acids. Trimming removed 3 bases from V and 7 bases from J, with 6 bases in between. From germline, CDR1 is MNHEY and CDR2 SMNVEV (reference sequence).

The chain joins TRBV5-1 to TRBJ2-7; 7 positions agree with TRBD2. V shed 7 bases, J shed 1 base, and the junction held 8 bases outside the gene matches. The V gene's germline CDR1 is SGHRS and CDR2 YFSETQ. The CDR3 is 14 amino acids. CDR3 residues: CASGPAGGSYEQYF. The CDR3 nucleotides are TGCGCCAGCGGCCCGGCCGGGGGGTCCTACGAGCAGTACTTC.

The rearrangement uses TRBV7-8 and TRBJ2-2, with no clear D. Germline V gene sequence: CDR1 SGHVS, CDR2 FQNEAQ. The CDR3 spans 12 residues. V lost 7 bases and J lost 6, with 9 bases in between. CDR3: CASTGDPGELFF. Here the CDR3 DNA reads TGTGCCAGCACCGGAGACCCCGGGGAGCTGTTTTTT.

This clone was seen only once. V usage is TRBV21-1 and J usage is TRBJ2-7; TRBD1, the table's D call, lacks a check against the DNA. TRBV21-1 is flagged as a pseudogene. This CDR3 is 14 amino acids long. Here the CDR3 DNA reads TGTGCCAGCAGCCCCCGGGACAGTTCTTACGAGCAGTACTTC. It yields the protein CASSPRDSSYEQYF.

V usage is TRBV28 and J usage is TRBJ2-7; 13 bases align to TRBD2. V was clipped by 7 bases and J by 5 bases; unmatched bases: 26. Germline assignment: CDR1 MDHEN and CDR2 SYDVKM. This CDR3 is built from 21 residues. The CDR3 protein is CASTPVGVRGTSGAGAHEQYF. CDR3 DNA sequence: TGTGCCAGCACCCCTGTGGGGGTGAGGGGGACTAGCGGGGCCGGGGCGCACGAGCAGTACTTC.

CDR3 sequence reads: CASSSGTDSSYEQYF. The CDR3 region has the DNA TGTGCCAGCAGCTCAGGAACGGACAGTTCCTACGAGCAGTACTTC. V is TRBV9 and J is TRBJ2-7, with D possibly being TRBD1 (6 bases). Trimming pared 4 bases from V and 1 base from J, leaving 15 bases between. The CDR3 runs 15 residues. Germline V gene sequence: CDR1 SGDLS, CDR2 YYNGEE.

This clone was seen ten or more times. The rearrangement joins TRBV27 to TRBJ2-7; 7 bases match TRBD1. V was clipped by 1 base and J by 6 bases; unmatched bases: 3. The CDR3 extends over 13 amino acids. Germline CDR1 is MNHEY and CDR2 is SMNVEV (reference sequence). DNA of the CDR3: TGTGCCAGCAGTTTATTAGGGGGCGGCGAGCAGTACTTC. It encodes CASSLLGGGEQYF.

This clone occurred once. V and J are TRBV7-2 and TRBJ2-1; the D gene is possibly TRBD2 (6 bases). The V and J ends lost 3 bases and 5 bases respectively, with 8 bases between them. Germline CDR1 and CDR2: SGHTA and FQGNSA. The CDR3 contains 13 residues. The CDR3 protein is CASSFSGDNEQFF. The CDR3 bases are TGTGCCAGCAGCTTTAGCGGTGACAATGAGCAGTTCTTC.

The table lists this clone with a count of one. The chain links TRBV20-1 to TRBJ2-1; a possible D gene is TRBD2 (5 bases). Germline V gene lookup returns CDR1 DFQATT and CDR2 SNEGSKA (reference sequence). The CDR3 totals 11 residues. V was cut by 2 bases and J by 9 bases, with 8 bases left in between. In DNA, the CDR3 is TGCAGTGCTAGACCCGAGGGTGAGCAGTTCTTC. This sequence encodes CSARPEGEQFF.

The chain couples TRBV4-1 to TRBJ2-7; perhaps TRBD1 as D (8 bases). The CDR3 extends over 14 amino acids. CDR1 and CDR2 (germline): MGHRA, YSYEKL. Trimming stripped 5 bases from V and 6 bases from J, with 17 bases between. In nucleotides, the CDR3 is TGCGCCAGCAGCGTAACAGGGGGGGTTGGCGAGCAGTACTTC. This translates into CASSVTGGVGEQYF.

This chain uses TRBV27 with TRBJ1-5; 8 bases are shared with TRBD1. V shed 6 bases and J 7 bases; nucleotides not matched to a gene: 8. Germline CDR1 reads MNHEY; CDR2 reads SMNVEV (reference sequence). This CDR3 is 14 amino acids long. CDR3 region: CASRPTGEGQPQHF. CDR3 bases: TGTGCCAGCAGACCGACAGGGGAGGGGCAGCCCCAGCATTTT.